Below, 28 T cell receptor beta chains from the same sample are listed, as sequenced in a study of T-cell reconstitution after alpha-beta-depleted transplantation in children. The TCRbeta library was prepared with unique molecular identifiers. TCRdb re-derived calls from the PCR reads in MiXCR, one entry per CDR3 protein. This table has just under 550,000 distinct CDR3 sequences, roughly 18% appearing once. Sequencing was performed on PBMCs from the stem cell graft donor, taken from the stem cell graft. These receptors came from a human donor who donated a stem cell graft to a child with acute lymphoblastic leukemia.

This clonotype was seen a few times. CDR3: CSAKGPYEQYF. The CDR3 DNA sequence: TGCAGTGCTAAAGGGCCCTACGAGCAGTACTTC. The J gene is TRBJ2-7, the V gene TRBV20-1; D call uncertain. This CDR3 has 11 amino acids. Germline V gene lookup returns CDR1 DFQATT and CDR2 SNEGSKA (reference sequence). Between the trimmed V and J ends, which lost 4 bases and 2 bases, there was a span of 6 bases.

V usage is TRBV18 and J usage is TRBJ1-2, with 7 bases aligning to TRBD1. V shed 2 bases and J 5 bases; nucleotides not matched to a gene: 8. Germline CDR1 and CDR2: KGHSH and LQKENI. This CDR3 is built from 15 residues. The CDR3 DNA reads as TGTGCCAGCTCACCAGAGGGACAGCCTCTATATGGCTACACCTTC. Translation gives CASSPEGQPLYGYTF.

The rearrangement uses TRBV27 and TRBJ1-2; D is ambiguous. The germline V and J ends were trimmed by 6 bases and 4 bases, with 15 bases remaining between them. Germline-derived CDR1 and CDR2 are MNHEY and SMNVEV (reference sequence). This CDR3 is 14 amino acids long. CDR3 DNA sequence: TGTGCCAGCAGCTCCTGGACGGAATCCTATGGCTACACCTTC. The encoded protein is CASSSWTESYGYTF.

The sample holds many counts of this clonotype. The chain links TRBV11-2 to TRBJ2-3; D gene uncertain. CDR3 length: 12 amino acids. V was trimmed by 1 base and J by 5 bases, leaving 4 bases between them. The germline V gene encodes CDR1 SGHAT and CDR2 FQNNGV. The CDR3 DNA follows: TGTGCCAGCAGCTTAGGGGTAGATACGCAGTATTTT. Protein sequence: CASSLGVDTQYF.

V usage is TRBV9 and J usage is TRBJ2-1, with 9 bases that match TRBD2. Germline V gene lookup returns CDR1 SGDLS and CDR2 YYNGEE. V shed 1 base, J shed 4 bases, and the junction held 6 bases outside the gene matches. The length of the CDR3 is 16 residues. CDR3 amino acids: CASSVLRGREYNEQFF. The CDR3 DNA reads as TGTGCCAGCAGCGTATTACGCGGGAGGGAATACAATGAGCAGTTCTTC.

J is TRBJ2-1 and V is TRBV24-1; a weak D match, TRBD2 (6 bases). The ends were cut back, 1 base at V and 14 bases at J, with 14 bases in the middle. The V gene's germline CDR1 is KGHDR and CDR2 SFDVKD. The CDR3 has 13 residues. CDR3 nucleotide sequence: TGTGCCACCAGTGATTTCGAAGCGGGCCTGGAGTTCTTC. It codes for CATSDFEAGLEFF.

The V call is TRBV5-1, the J call TRBJ2-7, with a tentative D call TRBD1 (5 bases). The CDR3 loop spans 15 amino acids. V was pared by 0 bases and J by 4 bases, with 14 bases between. Germline lookup yields CDR1 SGHRS and CDR2 YFSETQ. DNA for the CDR3: TGCGCCAGCAGCTTGGATCCGGACATAATATACGAGCAGTACTTC. Translation: CASSLDPDIIYEQYF.

This chain joins TRBV5-1 and TRBJ2-7; TRBD2 matches at 7 bases. CDR3 length: 15 residues. Germline V lookup: CDR1 SGHRS, CDR2 YFSETQ. V lost 0 bases, J lost 5 bases, and 8 bases stayed unmatched. CDR3 DNA: TGCGCCAGCAGCTTGGTATCCGGCGGGAGTGACGAGCAGTACTTC. Its translation is CASSLVSGGSDEQYF.

V gene TRBV7-2 combines with J gene TRBJ1-6; 7 positions match TRBD1. The length of the CDR3 is 16 residues. CDR1 is SGHTA and CDR2 is FQGNSA in the germline V gene. After removal of 5 bases from V and 6 bases from J, the junction contained 10 bases not matched to a gene. As DNA, the CDR3 is TGTGCCAGCAGCCCGCGACAGGGTATGAGTAATTCACCCCTCCACTTT. This gives the protein CASSPRQGMSNSPLHF.

This chain joins TRBV5-1 and TRBJ1-1; 9 bases are a match to TRBD1. The germline V gene has CDR1 SGHRS and CDR2 YFSETQ. Unmatched junction bases numbered 7, after V lost 1 base and J lost 0 bases. The CDR3 has 17 amino acids. The CDR3 sequence: CASSLQGQGGMNTEAFF. The CDR3 nucleotides are TGCGCCAGCAGCTTGCAGGGACAGGGAGGCATGAACACTGAAGCTTTCTTT. Full variable domain (missing parts from reference TRBV5-1 and TRBJ1-1): KAGVTQTPRYLIKTRGQQVTLSCSPISGHRSVSWYQQTPGQGLQFLFEYFSETQRNKGNFPGRFSGRQFSNSRSEMNVSTLELGDSALYLCASSLQGQGGMNTEAFFGQGTRLTVV.

This clonotype was seen only a few times. The gene calls are TRBV27 and TRBJ2-1; tentative D call: TRBD2 (5 bases). Germline V gene data show CDR1 as MNHEY and CDR2 as SMNVEV (reference sequence). The CDR3 is 16 residues long. V dropped 5 bases and J dropped 3 bases, with 17 bases sitting between them. This CDR3 reads CASSPLGRGHYNEQFF. The CDR3 nucleotides read TGTGCCAGCAGTCCCTTAGGACGCGGGCACTACAATGAGCAGTTCTTC.

The J gene is TRBJ2-7, the V gene TRBV7-2; the D gene is possibly TRBD1 (5 bases). Trimming shortened V by 2 bases and J by 3 bases, and 11 bases separated the two germline ends. The germline CDR1 and CDR2 sequences are SGHTA and FQGNSA. This CDR3 contains 14 residues. The CDR3 spells CASSLSDSYYEQYF. For the CDR3, the DNA is TGTGCCAGCAGCTTAAGCGACAGCTACTACGAGCAGTACTTC.

To note about this clonotype: An end of the junction differs from the germline gene, which may be a read error. The chain carries TRBV7-9 and TRBJ1-4; weak D call: TRBD1 (6 bases). Germline V lookup: CDR1 SEHNR, CDR2 FQNEAQ (reference sequence). This CDR3 spans 12 amino acids. The CDR3 spells CASSRDIENLFF. CDR3 bases: TGTGCCAGCAGCCGGGACATCGAAAACCTGTTTTTT.

The rearrangement uses TRBV25-1 and TRBJ1-4; TRBD1 matches at 11 bases. Trimming removed 4 bases from V and 9 bases from J; junction bases left unmatched: 4. Germline V gene sequence: CDR1 MGHDK, CDR2 SYGVNS. This CDR3 comprises 14 residues. CDR3 sequence reads: CASSGDRGGKKLFF. CDR3 nucleotides: TGTGCCAGCAGTGGGGACAGGGGGGGTAAAAAACTGTTTTTT.

In its sample, this clonotype was seen many times. The rearrangement uses TRBV27 and TRBJ1-5; no clear D gene. The germline V gene has CDR1 MNHEY and CDR2 SMNVEV (reference sequence). The V end was cut by 2 bases, the J end by 7 bases, with 12 bases between. CDR3 size: 14 residues. CDR3 nucleotides: TGTGCCAGCAGTTTAGGCGGCGCGGGACAGCCCCAGCATTTT. It yields the protein CASSLGGAGQPQHF.

This clonotype was picked up many times. The gene calls are TRBV6-4 and TRBJ2-3, with 8 bases identical to TRBD1. The CDR3 has 14 amino acids. V shed 0 bases and J 4 bases; nucleotides not matched to a gene: 0. CDR1 is MRHNA and CDR2 is SNTAGT in the germline V gene. The CDR3 DNA is TGTGCCAGCAGTGACTCACAGGGGGCAGATACGCAGTATTTT. It yields the protein CASSDSQGADTQYF.

The sample holds a few counts of this clonotype. The rearrangement links TRBV12-3 or TRBV12-4 to TRBJ2-7, with 9 bases lining up with TRBD1. CDR3 size: 14 residues. The J segment lost 6 bases and the V segment lost 7 bases, leaving 10 bases of the junction unmatched. This CDR3 reads CASNPGQGVVEQYF. The CDR3 nucleotides read TGTGCCAGCAACCCGGGACAGGGCGTCGTCGAGCAGTACTTC.

This clonotype was recorded a few times. This rearrangement joins TRBV25-1 to TRBJ1-5; TRBD1 agrees at 9 bases. V lost 4 bases to trimming and J lost 5 bases; unmatched junction nucleotides: 9. This CDR3 contains 16 residues. Germline CDR1 and CDR2: MGHDK and SYGVNS. In DNA, the CDR3 is TGTGCCAGCAGTGGAAATACAGGGGGCATCGATCAGCCCCAGCATTTT. Its protein product is CASSGNTGGIDQPQHF.

This clonotype appeared a few times. V usage is TRBV12-3 or TRBV12-4 and J usage is TRBJ1-1; D might be TRBD1 (6 bases). Trimming removed 2 bases at V and 4 bases at J, with 14 bases between. This CDR3 is 15 amino acids long. CDR3 protein: CASSLMWGLSTEAFF. DNA for the CDR3: TGTGCCAGCAGTTTAATGTGGGGGCTTTCCACTGAAGCTTTCTTT.

The chain combines TRBV25-1 with TRBJ1-1, with D perhaps matching TRBD1 (6 bases). The CDR3 sequence is 16 residues long. Germline V gene lookup returns CDR1 MGHDK and CDR2 SYGVNS. Deletions cut 2 bases from V and 2 bases from J, with 15 bases between. This chain's CDR3 is CASSEELLGGNTEAFF. The CDR3 bases are TGTGCCAGCAGTGAAGAGTTATTGGGGGGCAACACTGAAGCTTTCTTT. The full variable domain, in which reference TRBV25-1 and TRBJ1-1 provide the parts outside the CDR3, is EADIYQTPRYLVIGTGKKITLECSQTMGHDKMYWYQQDPGMELHLIHYSYGVNSTEKGDLSSESTVSRIRTEHFPLTLESARPSHTSQYLCASSEELLGGNTEAFFGQGTRLTVV.

A few counts support this clonotype. V usage is TRBV7-9 and J usage is TRBJ1-1; D possibly corresponds to TRBD1 (5 bases). From germline, CDR1 is SEHNR and CDR2 FQNEAQ (reference sequence). The length of the CDR3 is 17 residues. The V end lost 1 base, the J end lost 3 bases, and 18 bases lay between the germline ends. The CDR3 is CASSLGVGGSLDTEAFF. The DNA for the CDR3 is TGTGCCAGCAGCTTAGGTGTCGGGGGTAGTCTCGACACTGAAGCTTTCTTT.

This clonotype was seen a handful of times. The chain employs TRBV15 and TRBJ2-3, with TRBD2 matching over 7 bases. Germline CDR1 is LNHNV and CDR2 is YYDKDF (reference sequence). The CDR3 is 15 amino acids. J gave up 5 bases and V 1 base, and 6 bases lay outside the gene matches. The CDR3 here is CATSRGGRGGDTQYF. The DNA for the CDR3 is TGTGCCACCAGCAGAGGCGGGAGAGGTGGAGATACGCAGTATTTT.

In nucleotides, the CDR3 is TGTGCCAGCAGTGCTCCCGGGACAGGGAACTATGGCTACACCTTC. Its translation is CASSAPGTGNYGYTF. The gene calls are TRBV25-1 and TRBJ1-2; TRBD1 matches 9 bases. CDR1 is MGHDK and CDR2 is SYGVNS in the germline V gene. The CDR3 is made up of 15 amino acids. J lost 2 bases, V lost 4 bases, and 5 bases had no gene match.

Remarks on this clonotype: The junction does not match germline at one end; this may be a read error. The chain recombines TRBV10-3 with TRBJ2-3, with 7 bases aligning to TRBD2. Germline V gene data show CDR1 as ENHRY and CDR2 as SYGVKD. The CDR3 spans 14 residues. CDR3 region: CAISPQTSTDTQYF. The CDR3 coding sequence is TGTGCCATCAGCCCTCAGACTAGCACAGATACGCAGTATTTC.

This rearrangement joins TRBV3-1 to TRBJ2-1; no definite D call. The CDR3 loop spans 15 amino acids. Germline V lookup: CDR1 LGHDT, CDR2 YNNKEL (reference sequence). V was shortened by 0 bases and J by 6 bases, with 12 bases between the two germline ends. The CDR3 spells CASSQDELPGNEQFF. The CDR3 DNA reads as TGTGCCAGCAGCCAAGATGAACTCCCTGGCAATGAGCAGTTCTTC.

The chain recombines TRBV5-1 with TRBJ1-1; the D gene is possibly TRBD1 (6 bases). The V end lost 3 bases, the J end lost 0 bases, and 12 bases lay between the germline ends. Germline lookup yields CDR1 SGHRS and CDR2 YFSETQ. The CDR3 sequence is 15 residues long. CDR3 residues: CASSSDSTMNTEAFF. The DNA of the CDR3 is TGCGCCAGCAGCTCGGACAGTACCATGAACACTGAAGCTTTCTTT.

The rearrangement uses TRBV5-1 and TRBJ2-7, with 8 bases fitting TRBD1. This CDR3 is 16 amino acids long. J lost 4 bases, V lost 1 base, and 10 bases had no gene match. Germline V gene sequence: CDR1 SGHRS, CDR2 YFSETQ. The CDR3 DNA sequence: TGCGCCAGCAGCTTGATACAGCCAGGGGGCGCGTACGAGCAGTACTTC. It encodes CASSLIQPGGAYEQYF.

V and J are TRBV5-1 and TRBJ2-2; 9 bases align to TRBD2. Germline CDR1 reads SGHRS; CDR2 reads YFSETQ. V lost 0 bases and J lost 5; bases outside the gene matches: 8. There are 17 residues in the CDR3. CDR3 residues: CASSLDGSGSWTGELFF. CDR3 nucleotides: TGCGCCAGCAGCTTGGACGGTAGCGGGAGTTGGACCGGGGAGCTGTTTTTT.